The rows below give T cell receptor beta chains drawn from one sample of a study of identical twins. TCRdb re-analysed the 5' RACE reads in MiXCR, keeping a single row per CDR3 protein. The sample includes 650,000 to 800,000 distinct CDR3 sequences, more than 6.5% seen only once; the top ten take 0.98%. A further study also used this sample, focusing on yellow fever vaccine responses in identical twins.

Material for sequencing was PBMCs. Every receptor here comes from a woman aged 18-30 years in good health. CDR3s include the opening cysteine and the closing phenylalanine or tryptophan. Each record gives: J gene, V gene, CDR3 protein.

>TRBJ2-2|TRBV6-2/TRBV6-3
CASRPSPGTGVATGELFF
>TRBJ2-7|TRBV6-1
CASSTTQSSYEQYF
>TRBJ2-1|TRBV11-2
CASSFPSGGVRNEQFF
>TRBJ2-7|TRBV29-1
CSVTGLAEPFYEQYF
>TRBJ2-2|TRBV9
CASSVEGSWRGESGELFF
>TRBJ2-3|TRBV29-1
CSVEGTGGTDTQYF
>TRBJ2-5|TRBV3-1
CASSQDWAGGQETQYF
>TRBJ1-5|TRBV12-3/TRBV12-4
CASSLGRFEAQHF
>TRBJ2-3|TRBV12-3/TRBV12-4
CASSKTGSTDTQYF
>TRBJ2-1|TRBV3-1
CACCQDRQESREQFF
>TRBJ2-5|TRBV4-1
CASSLDLAGGLRETQYF
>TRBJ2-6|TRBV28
CASSLKGVPGANVLTF
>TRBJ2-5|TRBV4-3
CASSQDMAGYQETQYF
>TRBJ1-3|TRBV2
CASRGGRPAGLGNTIYF
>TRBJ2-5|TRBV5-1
CASRLQPGRGQETQYF
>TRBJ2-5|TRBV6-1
CASSTGTSGRGGETQYF
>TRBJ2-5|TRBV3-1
CASSPQRQTYQETQYF
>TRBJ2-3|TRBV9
CASSGEGGGPADTQYF
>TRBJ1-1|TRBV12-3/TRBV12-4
CASSFGAGRGTEAFF
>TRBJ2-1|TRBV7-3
CASSLTAGGLEQFF
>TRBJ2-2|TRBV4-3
CASSQIQGASGELFF
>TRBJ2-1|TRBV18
CASSPIGLAGGRYNEQFF
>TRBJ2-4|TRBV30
CAWSVQGAFSKNIQYF
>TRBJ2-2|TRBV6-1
CASNRGAAGNTGELFF
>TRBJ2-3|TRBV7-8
CASSVDAVADTQYF
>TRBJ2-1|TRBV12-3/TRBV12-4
CASSLVGTDNEQFF
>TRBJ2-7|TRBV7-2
CASSSPRGLEGPYEQYF
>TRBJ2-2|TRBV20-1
CSARVGSPNTGELFF
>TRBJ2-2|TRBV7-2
CASSAYVTFNTGELFF
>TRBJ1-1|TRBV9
CASSTLTPPPRAVCTEAFF
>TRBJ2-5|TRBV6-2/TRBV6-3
CASSYSMDPPRRETQYF
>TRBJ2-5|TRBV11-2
CASSQTGRKETQYF
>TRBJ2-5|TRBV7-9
CASSLAYGETQYF
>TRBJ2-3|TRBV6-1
CASSGTRAESTDTQYF
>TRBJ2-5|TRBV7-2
CASSSQTGRETQYF
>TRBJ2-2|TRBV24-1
CATSGDTQTGELFF
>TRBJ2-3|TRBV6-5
CASPVGKDTQYF
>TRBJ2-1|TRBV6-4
CASSESENEQFF
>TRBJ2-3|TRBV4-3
CASSQDRARDTQYF
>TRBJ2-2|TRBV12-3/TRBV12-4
CASNGATGRSGELFF
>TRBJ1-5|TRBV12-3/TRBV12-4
CASRQTEASNQPQHF
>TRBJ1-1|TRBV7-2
CASSFTDSGTEAFF
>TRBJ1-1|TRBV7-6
CASSLGLHTEAFF